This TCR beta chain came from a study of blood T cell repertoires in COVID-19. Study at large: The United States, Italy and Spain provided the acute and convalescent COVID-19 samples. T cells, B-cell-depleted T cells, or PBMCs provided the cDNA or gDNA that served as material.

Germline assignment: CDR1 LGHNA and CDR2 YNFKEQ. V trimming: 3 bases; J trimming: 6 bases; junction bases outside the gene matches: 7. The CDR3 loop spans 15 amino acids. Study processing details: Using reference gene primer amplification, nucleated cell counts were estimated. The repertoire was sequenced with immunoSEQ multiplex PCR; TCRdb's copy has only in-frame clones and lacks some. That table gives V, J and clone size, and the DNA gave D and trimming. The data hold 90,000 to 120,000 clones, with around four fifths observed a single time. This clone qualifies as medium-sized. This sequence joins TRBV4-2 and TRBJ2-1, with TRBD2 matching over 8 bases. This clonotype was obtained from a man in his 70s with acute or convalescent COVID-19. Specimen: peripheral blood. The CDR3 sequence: CASSHFGGAANEQFF. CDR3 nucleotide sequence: TGTGCCAGCAGCCACTTCGGGGGGGCAGCCAATGAGCAGTTCTTC.